This T cell receptor (beta chain) was sequenced in a study of control samples from healthy donors and cancer patients. The CDR3 consists of 13 residues. CDR1 SNHLY and CDR2 FYNNEI come from the germline V gene. The V and J ends lost 6 bases and 2 bases respectively, with 11 bases between them. Only in-frame clones appear in the TCRdb table, and some are missing; sequencing was by immunoSEQ multiplex PCR. The sample consists of 150,000 to 200,000 clones, 90% to 95% of them appearing once. The chain carries TRBV2 and TRBJ2-7; the D gene is possibly TRBD2 (6 bases). This sequence originates from a woman aged 25 to 39 in good health. Sequencing was carried out using blood. The DNA of the CDR3 is TGTGCCAGCAGCGGGACTCGGACCTACGAGCAGTACTTC. It encodes CASSGTRTYEQYF.